This T cell receptor beta chain was captured in a study of cytomegalovirus exposure and HLA in healthy donors. V shed 3 bases and J 1 base; nucleotides not matched to a gene: 2. CDR3 size: 15 residues. Germline V CDR1 and CDR2: ENHRY, SYGVKD. Only a few counts were recorded for this clone. The PCR made use of 60 Vbeta and 13 Jbeta primers. TCRdb's table, derived via immunoSEQ multiplex PCR, lists solely in-frame clones and lacks some. This sample has 150,000 to 200,000 clones, with roughly three quarters found just once. The TCR originated in a middle-aged woman in good health and CMV-seronegative. The V gene is TRBV10-3, the J gene TRBJ1-5; 8 bases agree with TRBD1. Material: PBMCs. The CDR3 DNA reads TGTGCCATCAGTGATACAGGGGGGAGCAATCAGCCCCAGCATTTT. The encoded protein is CAISDTGGSNQPQHF.